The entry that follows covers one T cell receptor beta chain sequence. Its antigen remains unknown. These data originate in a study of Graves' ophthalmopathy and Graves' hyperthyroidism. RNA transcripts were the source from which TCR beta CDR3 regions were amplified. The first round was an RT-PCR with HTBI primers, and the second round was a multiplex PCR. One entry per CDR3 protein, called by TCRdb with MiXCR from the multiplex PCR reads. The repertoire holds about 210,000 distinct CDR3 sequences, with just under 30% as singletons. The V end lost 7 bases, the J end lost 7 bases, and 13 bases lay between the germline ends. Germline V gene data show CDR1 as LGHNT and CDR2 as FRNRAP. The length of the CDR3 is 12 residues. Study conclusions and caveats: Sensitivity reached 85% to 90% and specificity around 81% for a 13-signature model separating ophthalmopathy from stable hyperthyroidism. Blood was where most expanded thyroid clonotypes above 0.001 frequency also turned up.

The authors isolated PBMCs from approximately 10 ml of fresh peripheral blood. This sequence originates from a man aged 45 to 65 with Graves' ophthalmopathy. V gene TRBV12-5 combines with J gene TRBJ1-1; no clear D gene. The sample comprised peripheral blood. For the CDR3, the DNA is TGTGCTAGTGCCCCCGGGTGGGATGAAGCTTTCTTT. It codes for CASAPGWDEAFF.